These 21 T cell receptor beta chains share one sample of origin, sequenced in a study of T cell responses to AZD1222 COVID-19 vaccine. TCRdb keeps only in-frame clones here, not all; method: immunoSEQ multiplex PCR. Among 65,000 to 100,000 clones listed, around 80% were seen once. Material: peripheral blood, obtained on day 0 of AZD1222 vaccination. The origin of the receptors is an adult in good health.

The chain has TRBV19 and TRBJ1-4; D unresolved. Germline CDR1 reads LNHDA; CDR2 reads SQIVND (reference sequence). This CDR3 spans 16 amino acids. The germline V and J ends were trimmed by 6 bases and 6 bases, with 20 bases remaining between them. The CDR3 DNA reads TGTGCCAGTAGCCCCCGTGGCGGGAAATTCGATGAAAAACTGTTTTTT. This codes for CASSPRGGKFDEKLFF.

The genes are TRBV2 and TRBJ1-4; D is ambiguous. CDR3 size: 14 residues. V shed 6 bases and J shed 6 bases, with 14 bases lying between them. Germline CDR1 and CDR2: SNHLY and FYNNEI. CDR3 amino acids: CASSHMDGDEKLFF. The CDR3 nucleotides read TGTGCCAGCAGCCACATGGACGGAGATGAAAAACTGTTTTTT.

The chain joins TRBV6-5 to TRBJ1-5; 7 bases are shared with TRBD1. V was clipped by 10 bases and J by 4 bases; unmatched bases: 4. Germline V gives CDR1 MNHEY, CDR2 SVGAGI. The CDR3 sequence is 12 residues long. The CDR3 spells CAIEGANQPQHF. As DNA, the CDR3 is TGTGCCATAGAGGGGGCGAATCAGCCCCAGCATTTT.

The chain joins TRBV30 to TRBJ1-1; a weak D match, TRBD1 (6 bases). V lost 4 bases and J lost 2, with 14 bases in between. This CDR3 contains 14 residues. Per the germline V gene, CDR1 is GTSNPN and CDR2 is SVGIG (reference sequence). CDR3 region: CAWNGLGGNTEAFF. The CDR3 region has the DNA TGTGCCTGGAATGGCTTAGGGGGAAACACTGAAGCTTTCTTT.

In DNA, the CDR3 is TGTGCCAGCAGCTTGGCCGCGACAGGGGGCGGAGAGACCCAGTACTTC. Encoded protein: CASSLAATGGGETQYF. The rearrangement uses TRBV5-4 and TRBJ2-5; 10 nucleotides line up with TRBD1. This CDR3 has 16 residues. Unmatched junction bases numbered 6, after V lost 0 bases and J lost 4 bases. Germline CDR1 is SGHNT and CDR2 is YYREEE (reference sequence).

This chain connects TRBV19 to TRBJ1-5; TRBD1 matches at 8 bases. Trimming at V came to 6 bases and at J to 5 bases, leaving 9 bases not matched to a gene. Germline V gives CDR1 LNHDA, CDR2 SQIVND (reference sequence). The CDR3 totals 15 residues. The CDR3 region has the DNA TGTGCCAGTAGAGGGTGGTCAGGGGGCGATCAGCCCCAGCATTTT. Its translation is CASRGWSGGDQPQHF.

The chain combines TRBV5-1 with TRBJ2-1; TRBD1 matches at 8 bases. This CDR3 is 15 amino acids long. Trimming took 5 bases from V and 9 from J; bases not matched to a gene: 13. Per the germline V gene, CDR1 is SGHRS and CDR2 is YFSETQ. The CDR3 reads CASSSAGTGYSEQFF. The CDR3 coding sequence is TGCGCCAGCAGTTCTGCCGGGACAGGTTATAGTGAGCAGTTCTTC.

This sequence joins TRBV30 and TRBJ1-3, with no clear D. V shed 0 bases and J shed 1 base, with 16 bases lying between them. Germline loops: CDR1 GTSNPN, CDR2 SVGIG (reference sequence). The CDR3 spans 17 residues. CDR3 region: CAWSVPGLTQSGNTIYF. The CDR3 nucleotides read TGTGCCTGGAGTGTCCCGGGCCTTACCCAGTCTGGAAACACCATATATTTT.

For the CDR3, the DNA is TGTGCCAGCAGCACGGACAGGAACTATGGCTACACCTTC. It yields the protein CASSTDRNYGYTF. The rearrangement joins TRBV9 to TRBJ1-2, with 7 bases that match TRBD1. The V segment lost 4 bases and the J segment 2 bases; nucleotides outside the gene matches: 2. The germline gives CDR1 SGDLS, CDR2 YYNGEE. CDR3 length equals 13 residues. Full variable domain (rest looked up from reference TRBV9 and TRBJ1-2): DSGVTQTPKHLITATGQRVTLRCSPRSGDLSVYWYQQSLDQGLQFLIQYYNGEERAKGNILERFSAQQFPDLHSELNLSSLELGDSALYFCASSTDRNYGYTFGSGTRLTVV.

The CDR3 DNA reads TGTGCCACCAGCAGAGATCGGACACTGAACACCGGGGAGCTGTTTTTT. It translates to CATSRDRTLNTGELFF. V usage is TRBV15 and J usage is TRBJ2-2; D possibly corresponds to TRBD1 (5 bases). This CDR3 has 16 residues. CDR1 and CDR2 from the germline V gene are LNHNV and YYDKDF (reference sequence). V was shortened by 0 bases and J by 1 base, with 9 bases between the two germline ends.

The chain combines TRBV11-1 with TRBJ1-3; D may be TRBD1 (6 bases). Germline CDR1 is SGHAT and CDR2 is FQDESV (reference sequence). The V and J ends lost 3 bases and 2 bases respectively, with 11 bases between them. The CDR3 contains 15 residues. In DNA, the CDR3 is TGTGCCAGCAGCTTCCGCGGGGACACTGGAAACACCATATATTTT. Translation gives CASSFRGDTGNTIYF.

This sequence joins TRBV3-1 (or the pseudogene TRBV3-2) and TRBJ1-5; unclear D gene. Between the trimmed V and J ends, which lost 0 bases and 7 bases, there was a span of 7 bases. CDR1 is LGHDT and CDR2 is YNNKEL in the germline V gene (reference sequence). This CDR3 comprises 13 residues. Written as DNA, the CDR3 is TGTGCCAGCAGCCAAGATGTTTGGCAGCCCCAGCATTTT. Its translation is CASSQDVWQPQHF.

The rearrangement joins TRBV6-5 to TRBJ2-5; 7 nucleotides agree with TRBD2. CDR1 MNHEY and CDR2 SVGAGI come from the germline V gene. This CDR3 region has 15 residues. The junction had 9 bases not matched to a gene; V was cut back by 6 bases and J by 2 bases. CDR3 loop: CASRPLAGRQETQYF. CDR3 DNA sequence: TGTGCCAGCAGACCCCTGGCCGGGAGGCAAGAGACCCAGTACTTC.

The chain carries TRBV3-1 (or the pseudogene TRBV3-2) and TRBJ2-6, with D possibly TRBD2 on 6 matching bases. With 3 bases removed from V and 0 bases from J, the gap between germline ends came to 15 bases. Germline V CDR1 and CDR2: LGHDT, YNNKEL (reference sequence). This CDR3 comprises 18 residues. CDR3 coding DNA: TGTGCCAGCAGCCAGCGGTGGAGGGCTAGCTCTGGGGCCAACGTCCTGACTTTC. Its protein product is CASSQRWRASSGANVLTF.

The rearrangement uses TRBV10-1 and TRBJ2-1; D ambiguous. The V end lost 2 bases, the J end lost 5 bases, and 13 bases lay between the germline ends. Germline CDR1 is WNHNN and CDR2 is SYGVQD (reference sequence). The CDR3 length is 15 residues. CDR3 sequence reads: CASSERHNPHNEQFF. CDR3 DNA: TGCGCCAGCAGTGAGAGGCATAACCCCCACAATGAGCAGTTCTTC.

The chain employs TRBV6-6 and TRBJ1-1; D not resolved. V lost 10 bases to trimming and J lost 2 bases, with 14 bases between them. The CDR3 has 13 residues. Germline CDR1 MNHNY, CDR2 SVGAGI (reference sequence). CDR3 DNA: TGTGCCACGCTCAGGCAGGCAAACACTGAAGCTTTCTTT. Translating it yields CATLRQANTEAFF.

The chain couples TRBV5-6 to TRBJ2-7; D unclear. The CDR3 extends over 13 amino acids. Germline V gives CDR1 SGHDT, CDR2 YYEEEE. With 0 bases removed from V and 3 bases from J, the gap between germline ends came to 7 bases. CDR3 DNA: TGTGCCAGCAGCTTGGGACAAGTCTACGAGCAGTACTTC. Amino acids: CASSLGQVYEQYF.

The chain joins TRBV23-1 to TRBJ2-6; 12 bases match TRBD2. TRBV23-1 is an ORF for which the function is uncertain. CDR3 size: 20 residues. Trimming took 3 bases from V and 0 from J; bases not matched to a gene: 9. The CDR3 DNA reads as TGCGCCAGCAGTCACTCCCGGACTAGCGGGATCCCCTCTGGGGCCAACGTCCTGACTTTC. It is translated as CASSHSRTSGIPSGANVLTF.

This rearrangement joins TRBV2 to TRBJ2-5; possible D gene TRBD1, 5 bases. Trimming removed 2 bases at V and 5 bases at J, with 12 bases between. The germline CDR1 and CDR2 sequences are SNHLY and FYNNEI. This CDR3 is 14 amino acids long. The CDR3 region is CASSEFRQRETQYF. CDR3 coding DNA: TGTGCCAGCAGTGAATTCCGACAGAGGGAGACCCAGTACTTC. The full variable domain, rest sourced from reference TRBV2 and TRBJ2-5, is EPEVTQTPSHQVTQMGQEVILRCVPISNHLYFYWYRQILGQKVEFLVSFYNNEISEKSEIFDDQFSVERPDGSNFTLKIRSTKLEDSAMYFCASSEFRQRETQYFGPGTRLLVL.

This clone was recorded only once. This specimen includes other DNA sequences encoding the same CDR3. The chain employs TRBV5-1 and TRBJ1-2, with unresolved D. V lost 0 bases and J lost 6, with 9 bases in between. CDR3 size: 13 residues. The germline V gene encodes CDR1 SGHRS and CDR2 YFSETQ. CDR3 amino acids: CASSLAAGDGYTF. In nucleotides, the CDR3 is TGCGCCAGCAGCTTGGCCGCGGGAGATGGCTACACCTTC.

The CDR3 DNA sequence: TGTGCCAGCAGCTTTCGGGAAAACTATGGCTACACCTTC. It encodes CASSFRENYGYTF. The V call is TRBV5-6, the J call TRBJ1-2; D ambiguous. V was trimmed by 2 bases and J by 2 bases, leaving 7 bases between them. Germline V gene sequence: CDR1 SGHDT, CDR2 YYEEEE. This CDR3 is 13 amino acids long.